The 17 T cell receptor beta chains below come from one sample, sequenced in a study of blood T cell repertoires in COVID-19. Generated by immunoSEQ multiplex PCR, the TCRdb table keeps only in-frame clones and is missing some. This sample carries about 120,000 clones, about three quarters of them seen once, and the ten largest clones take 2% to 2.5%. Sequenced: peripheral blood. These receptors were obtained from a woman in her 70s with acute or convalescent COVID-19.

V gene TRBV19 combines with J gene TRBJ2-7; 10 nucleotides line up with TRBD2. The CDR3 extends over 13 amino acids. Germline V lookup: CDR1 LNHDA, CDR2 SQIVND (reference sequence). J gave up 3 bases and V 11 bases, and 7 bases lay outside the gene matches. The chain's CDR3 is CARKGLAHYEQYF. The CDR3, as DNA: TGTGCCCGGAAGGGACTAGCGCACTACGAGCAGTACTTC. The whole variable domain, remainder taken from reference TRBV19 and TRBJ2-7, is DGGITQSPKYLFRKEGQNVTLSCEQNLNHDAMYWYRQDPGQGLRLIYYSQIVNDFQKGDIAEGYSVSREKKESFPLTVTSAQKNPTAFYLCARKGLAHYEQYFGPGTRLTVT.

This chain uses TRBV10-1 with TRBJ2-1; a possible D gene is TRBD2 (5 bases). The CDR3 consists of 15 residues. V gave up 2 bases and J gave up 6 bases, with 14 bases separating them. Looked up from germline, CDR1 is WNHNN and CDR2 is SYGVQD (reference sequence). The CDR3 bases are TGCGCCAGCAGTGAGCCCGGTGCCGGAGGCAATGAGCAGTTCTTC. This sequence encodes CASSEPGAGGNEQFF.

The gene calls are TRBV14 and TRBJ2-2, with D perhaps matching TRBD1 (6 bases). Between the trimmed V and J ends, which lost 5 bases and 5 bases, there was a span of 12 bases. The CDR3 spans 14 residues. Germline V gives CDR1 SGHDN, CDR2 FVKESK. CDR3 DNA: TGTGCCAGCAGCAAGGACAGATTTACCGGGGAGCTGTTTTTT. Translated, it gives CASSKDRFTGELFF.

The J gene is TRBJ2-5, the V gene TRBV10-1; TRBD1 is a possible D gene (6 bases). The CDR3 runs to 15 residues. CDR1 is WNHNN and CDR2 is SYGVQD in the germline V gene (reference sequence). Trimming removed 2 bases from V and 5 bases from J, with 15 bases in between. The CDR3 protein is CASSERGRGWETQYF. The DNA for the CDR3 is TGCGCCAGCAGTGAGAGGGGCAGGGGCTGGGAGACCCAGTACTTC.

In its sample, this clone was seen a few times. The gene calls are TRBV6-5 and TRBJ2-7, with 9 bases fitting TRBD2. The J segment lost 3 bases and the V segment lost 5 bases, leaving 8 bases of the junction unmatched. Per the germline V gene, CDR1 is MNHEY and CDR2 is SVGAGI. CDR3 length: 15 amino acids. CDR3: CASSRGTSQFYEQYF. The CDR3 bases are TGTGCCAGCAGTAGAGGGACTAGCCAGTTCTACGAGCAGTACTTC.

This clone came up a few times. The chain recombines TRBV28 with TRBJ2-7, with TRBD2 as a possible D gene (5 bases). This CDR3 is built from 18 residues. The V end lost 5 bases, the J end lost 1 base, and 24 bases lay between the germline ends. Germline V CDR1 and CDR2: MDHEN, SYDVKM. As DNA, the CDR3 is TGTGCCAGCAGTCCCGTAATAAGTGAGGGCCCAGCATCCTACGAGCAGTACTTC. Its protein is CASSPVISEGPASYEQYF.

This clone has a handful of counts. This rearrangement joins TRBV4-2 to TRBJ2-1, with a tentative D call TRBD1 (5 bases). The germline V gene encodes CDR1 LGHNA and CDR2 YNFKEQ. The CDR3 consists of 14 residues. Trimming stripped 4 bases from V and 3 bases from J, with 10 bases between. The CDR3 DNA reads TGTGCCAGCAGCCGTGGGCAGGGCTACAATGAGCAGTTCTTC. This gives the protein CASSRGQGYNEQFF.

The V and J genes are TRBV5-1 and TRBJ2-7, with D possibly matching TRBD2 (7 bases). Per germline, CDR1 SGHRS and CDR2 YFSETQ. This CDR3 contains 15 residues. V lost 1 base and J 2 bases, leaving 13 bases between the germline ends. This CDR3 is CASSLSGGATYEQYF. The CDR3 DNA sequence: TGCGCCAGCAGCTTGAGTGGGGGGGCCACCTACGAGCAGTACTTC.

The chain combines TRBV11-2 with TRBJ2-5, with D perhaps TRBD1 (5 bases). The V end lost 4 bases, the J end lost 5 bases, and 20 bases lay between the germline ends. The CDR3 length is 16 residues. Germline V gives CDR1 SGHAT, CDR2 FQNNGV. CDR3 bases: TGTGCCAGCAGCTCCACTGACCTTGGGCAGGGCGAGACCCAGTACTTC. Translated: CASSSTDLGQGETQYF.

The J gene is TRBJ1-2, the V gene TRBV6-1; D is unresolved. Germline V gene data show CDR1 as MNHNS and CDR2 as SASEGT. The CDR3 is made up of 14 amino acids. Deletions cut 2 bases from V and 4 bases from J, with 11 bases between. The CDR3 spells CASSELSSFYGYTF. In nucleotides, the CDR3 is TGTGCCAGCAGTGAACTGAGTAGTTTCTATGGCTACACCTTC.

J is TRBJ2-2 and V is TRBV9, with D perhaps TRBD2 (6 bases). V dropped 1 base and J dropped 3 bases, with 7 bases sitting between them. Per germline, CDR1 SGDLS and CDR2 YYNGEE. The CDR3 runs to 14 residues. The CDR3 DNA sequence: TGTGCCAGCAGCGTAACTAGCCACACCGGGGAGCTGTTTTTT. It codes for CASSVTSHTGELFF.

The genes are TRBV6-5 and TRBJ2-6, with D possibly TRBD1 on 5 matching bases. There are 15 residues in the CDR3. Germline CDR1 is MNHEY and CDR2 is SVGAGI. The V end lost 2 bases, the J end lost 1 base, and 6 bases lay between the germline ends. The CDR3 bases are TGTGCCAGCAGTTACGACAGTTCTGGGGCCAACGTCCTGACTTTC. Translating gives CASSYDSSGANVLTF.

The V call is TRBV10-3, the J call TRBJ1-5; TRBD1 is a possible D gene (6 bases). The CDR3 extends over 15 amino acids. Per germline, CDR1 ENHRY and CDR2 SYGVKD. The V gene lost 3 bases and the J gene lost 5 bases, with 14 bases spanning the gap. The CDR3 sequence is CAISESRGSDQPQHF. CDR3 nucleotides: TGTGCCATCAGTGAATCCAGGGGCTCCGATCAGCCCCAGCATTTT.

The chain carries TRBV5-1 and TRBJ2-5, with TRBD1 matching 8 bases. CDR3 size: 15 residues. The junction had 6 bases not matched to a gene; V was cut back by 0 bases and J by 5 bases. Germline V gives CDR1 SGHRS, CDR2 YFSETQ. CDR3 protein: CASSLGQGAGETQYF. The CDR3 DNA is TGCGCCAGCAGCTTGGGGCAGGGGGCTGGGGAGACCCAGTACTTC.

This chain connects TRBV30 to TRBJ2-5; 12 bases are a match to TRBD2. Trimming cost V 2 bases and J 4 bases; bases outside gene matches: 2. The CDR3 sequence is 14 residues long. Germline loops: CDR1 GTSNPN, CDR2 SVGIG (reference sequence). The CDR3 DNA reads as TGTGCCTGGAGTCCGGGACTAGCGGGAGAGACCCAGTACTTC. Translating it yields CAWSPGLAGETQYF.

The chain's CDR3 is CASSISQGWNEQFF. The DNA of the CDR3 is TGTGCCAGTAGTATCAGTCAGGGATGGAATGAGCAGTTCTTC. The chain has TRBV19 and TRBJ2-1, with D possibly being TRBD1 (5 bases). V was cut by 3 bases and J by 7 bases, with 13 bases left in between. The germline CDR1 and CDR2 sequences are LNHDA and SQIVND (reference sequence). The CDR3 consists of 14 residues.

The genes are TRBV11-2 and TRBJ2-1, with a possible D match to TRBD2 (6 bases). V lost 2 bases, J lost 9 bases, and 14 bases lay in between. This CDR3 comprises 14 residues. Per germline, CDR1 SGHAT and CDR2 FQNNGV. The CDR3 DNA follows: TGTGCCAGCAGCTTAACAGCCTTGCGGGGTGAGCAGTTCTTC. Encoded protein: CASSLTALRGEQFF.